These 6 T cell receptor beta chains originate from one sample sequenced in a study of cytomegalovirus exposure and HLA in healthy donors. PCR was performed using 60 Vbeta and 13 Jbeta primers. The protocol was immunoSEQ multiplex PCR, while the TCRdb copy is restricted to in-frame clones and leaves out a portion. The repertoire consists of approximately 170,000 clones, with roughly four fifths occurring once and the leading ten covering around 1.9%. The sample consisted of PBMCs. Every receptor here comes from a woman aged 30 to 39 in good health and CMV-seropositive.

The chain has TRBV6-5 and TRBJ1-5; D is undetermined. This CDR3 has 14 residues. V lost 2 bases and J lost 5, with 10 bases in between. Germline CDR1 MNHEY, CDR2 SVGAGI. In nucleotides, the CDR3 is TGTGCCAGCAGTTACAAGAATCGCGATCAGCCCCAGCATTTT. Translating gives CASSYKNRDQPQHF.

The genes are TRBV10-2 and TRBJ2-2; TRBD1 aligns across 9 bases. V lost 6 bases and J lost 6; bases outside the gene matches: 8. This CDR3 spans 15 amino acids. Germline loops: CDR1 WSHSY, CDR2 SAAADI. The chain's CDR3 is CASRDPGQGAGELFF. DNA of the CDR3: TGCGCCAGCAGAGACCCGGGACAGGGAGCCGGGGAGCTGTTTTTT.

CDR3 sequence reads: CASHSGTGNTGELFF. The CDR3 DNA reads TGTGCCAGCCACTCCGGGACAGGGAACACCGGGGAGCTGTTTTTT. The chain is built from TRBV11-3 and TRBJ2-2; 8 bases are shared with TRBD1. The germline V gene encodes CDR1 SGHNT and CDR2 YENEEA. The junction had 6 bases not matched to a gene; V was cut back by 8 bases and J by 1 base. This CDR3 comprises 15 residues.

V gene TRBV10-3 combines with J gene TRBJ1-2; weak D call: TRBD1 (6 bases). Germline CDR1 is ENHRY and CDR2 is SYGVKD. This CDR3 contains 15 residues. The germline V and J ends were trimmed by 2 bases and 0 bases, with 10 bases remaining between them. The CDR3: CAISEGSGANYGYTF. CDR3 in DNA: TGTGCCATCAGTGAGGGTTCAGGGGCTAACTATGGCTACACCTTC.

The chain has TRBV30 and TRBJ2-5; possibly TRBD2 for D (6 bases). The CDR3 is 14 amino acids. The V and J ends lost 2 bases and 1 base respectively, with 11 bases between them. Germline V gene data show CDR1 as GTSNPN and CDR2 as SVGIG (reference sequence). Here the CDR3 DNA reads TGTGCCTGGAGTCCCGGGAGTCCCCAAGAGACCCAGTACTTC. This encodes CAWSPGSPQETQYF.

The table lists this clone with a few counts. V and J are TRBV30 and TRBJ2-2; 11 bases map to TRBD2. Germline V gene sequence: CDR1 GTSNPN, CDR2 SVGIG (reference sequence). The junction had 0 bases not matched to a gene; V was cut back by 0 bases and J by 3 bases. There are 15 residues in the CDR3. CDR3 sequence (DNA): TGTGCCTGGAGTGTTAGCGGGAGGGACACCGGGGAGCTGTTTTTT. Protein product: CAWSVSGRDTGELFF. Full variable domain (remainder filled in from reference TRBV30 and TRBJ2-2): SQTIHQWPATLVQPVGSPLSLECTVEGTSNPNLYWYRQAAGRGLQLLFYSVGIGQISSEVPQNLSASRPQDRQFILSSKKLLLSDSGFYLCAWSVSGRDTGELFFGEGSRLTVL.